This T cell receptor beta chain was profiled in a study of T cells in women clearing cervical HPV infection (dated by TCRdb to between 2017 and 2018). Concerning the study at large: Cases were approximately 25 women with histologically confirmed HPV16-related CIN3 or worse, including 2 invasive cancers. Controls were around 25 women whose single incident HPV16 infection cleared within 12 months without precancer or cancer developing. Blood from cases was drawn at the visit where the lesion was first identified, while blood from controls was drawn once the infection was no longer detected. Among cases, blood sampling occurred a median of around 160 days after lesion detection, with an interquartile range of roughly 85 to 210 days. Because only a few women had HLA typing data, the possibility that HLA type acted as a confounder could not be ruled out. This exploratory proof-of-principle case-control study, nested within the Guanacaste HPV Natural History Study in Costa Rica, compared TCR repertoires among women with different cervical HPV16 outcomes. Cases and controls were matched on year of sample collection and on age within five years. Median age was approximately 36 years in cases versus about 38 in controls, and baseline characteristics did not differ significantly. The parent cohort enrolled roughly 9,600 women aged 18 or older in Guanacaste, Costa Rica, during about 1992 to 1994 and followed them for more than 6 years. Five blinded duplicates per group were added as quality controls, so that approximately 60 samples were obtained: some 50 participants and approximately 10 replicates.

TCR beta CDR3 regions were amplified by multiplex PCR from an average of about 1,100 ng genomic DNA per sample using the immunoSEQ assay. The assay corrected primer bias using a complete synthetic TCR repertoire to establish an amplification baseline. The amplicons were sequenced using the Illumina platform. Regarding the original processing steps: Sequences were error-corrected by clustering with frequency ratios and a modified nearest-neighbor algorithm and were then analyzed in the immunoSEQ Analyzer with IMGT gene definitions. TCR richness and evenness were averaged over 20 rarefaction repeats at each rarefaction depth, excluding samples with fewer sequences than the depth. Wilcoxon rank sum tests with FDR correction were used to compare relative abundances of V, D and J genes between the groups. In the blinded duplicates, the intraclass correlation was 90% to 97% for TCR richness and averaged about 80% across around 66 gene segments. The immuneACCESS repertoire file appears here via TCRdb, limited to in-frame rearrangements. These files lack a portion of the clones; in checked studies, under half of the deficit traces to unresolved V genes, and the cause of the others is not known. V, J and clone size are those of that table, while D and trimming were read from the DNA. The sample's clone listing holds 15,000 to 20,000 clones. About a sixth of the sample belongs to the ten largest clones.

The V end loses 5 bases and the J end loses 3 bases, and a stretch of 17 bases separates them. The CDR3 spans 15 residues, from the cysteine through the phenylalanine. The CDR3 was read in part: 36 bases, with the frame set at base 1. From the germline V gene, CDR1 is SGHAT and CDR2 is FQNNGV. Every participant had a single incident cervical HPV16 infection, and women with prevalent HPV16 infections were excluded. Cervical HPV DNA was detected with MY09/MY11 PCR, and genotyping was done with dot-blot hybridization. More than 14 mL of heparinized blood were centrifuged, and the buffy coat was split into aliquots, frozen at -30 degrees C, and then kept at -80 degrees C. QIAGEN kits were used to extract genomic DNA from buffy coat specimens. Details on this clone: The specificity of this receptor is unknown. Read data end 3 residues before the CDR3 end; the end is taken from the germline J gene.

Paper-wide results and their limitations: By combining richness with V gene abundances, random forest classifiers separated cases from controls with an estimated AUC of 0.83. Because T-cell numbers per sample were unknown, differences in richness could reflect varying T-cell content rather than repertoire biology. Because of the cross-sectional design, the study could not determine whether the associations came before infection or resulted from infection, and neither effector/memory subsets nor HPV-specific T cells were isolated. TRBV6-7 relative abundance was lower in cases than in controls (roughly 0.12% versus 0.17%; Bonferroni P = 0.0008). Significantly higher TCR repertoire richness was observed in CIN3+ cases than in controls across sequencing depths, whereas no difference in evenness was found.

The rearranged segments are TRBV11-2 and TRBJ2-7; TRBD2 is a weak D gene call, 6 bases matching. The sample taken for sequencing was blood buffy coat. The sequence was collected from a woman between 18 and 75 years old with a cervical HPV16 infection that either progressed to CIN3+ or cleared (not recorded which). The CDR3 protein is CASSTPTGVFYEQYF. The covered CDR3 bases are TGTGCCAGCAGCACTCCTACGGGGGTCTTCTACGAG.